What follows are 20 T cell receptor beta chains derived from one specimen sequenced in a study of cytomegalovirus exposure and HLA in healthy donors. The PCR ran on 60 Vbeta and 13 Jbeta primers. Profiling relied on immunoSEQ multiplex PCR, and the TCRdb table lists in-frame clones only, not all of them. The sample lists 83,000 or so clones; about 75% were seen once. The source material was PBMCs. The receptors originated from a female donor in good health and CMV-seronegative.

The genes are TRBV4-3 and TRBJ1-2; unclear D gene. Germline-derived CDR1 and CDR2 are LGHNA and YSLEER. Deletions cut 4 bases from V and 2 bases from J, with 17 bases between. The CDR3 has 16 residues. The chain's CDR3 is CASSLYRSAANYGYTF. CDR3 DNA: TGCGCCAGCAGCCTCTACCGGTCGGCAGCGAACTATGGCTACACCTTC.

This clone was detected only once. The chain recombines TRBV5-1 with TRBJ1-6; 12 bases align to TRBD1. CDR3 size: 15 residues. Germline V gene data show CDR1 as SGHRS and CDR2 as YFSETQ. The V and J ends lost 4 bases and 6 bases, in that order; junction bases with no gene match: 2. The CDR3 loop reads CASSQGQGANSPLHF. The CDR3 DNA follows: TGCGCCAGCAGCCAGGGACAGGGGGCTAATTCACCCCTCCACTTT.

The V and J genes are TRBV20-1 and TRBJ2-5, with no clear D. The germline V and J ends were trimmed by 2 bases and 5 bases, with 6 bases remaining between them. This CDR3 spans 11 amino acids. Germline assignment: CDR1 DFQATT and CDR2 SNEGSKA (reference sequence). The CDR3 region has the DNA TGCAGTGCTAGATTATCCGAGACCCAGTACTTC. Protein: CSARLSETQYF.

CDR3 amino acids: CASSTGVRTEAFF. CDR3 sequence (DNA): TGTGCCAGTAGTACAGGGGTGAGGACTGAAGCTTTCTTT. The V and J genes are TRBV19 and TRBJ1-1, with D possibly TRBD1 on 6 matching bases. This CDR3 has 13 residues. The germline V gene encodes CDR1 LNHDA and CDR2 SQIVND (reference sequence). With 4 bases removed from V and 5 bases from J, the gap between germline ends came to 11 bases.

The chain has TRBV28 and TRBJ2-7, with D unclear. V gave up 5 bases and J gave up 6 bases, with 14 bases separating them. The germline V gene encodes CDR1 MDHEN and CDR2 SYDVKM. The CDR3 length is 13 residues. This chain's CDR3 is CASSPPREVEQYF. In nucleotides, the CDR3 is TGTGCCAGCAGTCCCCCCCGCGAGGTCGAGCAGTACTTC.

V usage is TRBV19 and J usage is TRBJ1-4, with TRBD1 identical over 9 bases. Germline CDR1 reads LNHDA; CDR2 reads SQIVND (reference sequence). The CDR3 spans 14 residues. Germline trimming cut 5 bases from V and 8 bases from J; bases unmatched to any gene: 6. The CDR3 DNA sequence: TGTGCCAGTAGTGGGACAGGGCTACCCGAAAAACTGTTTTTT. It is translated as CASSGTGLPEKLFF. Supplemented by reference TRBV19 and TRBJ1-4, the full variable domain reads DGGITQSPKYLFRKEGQNVTLSCEQNLNHDAMYWYRQDPGQGLRLIYYSQIVNDFQKGDIAEGYSVSREKKESFPLTVTSAQKNPTAFYLCASSGTGLPEKLFFGSGTQLSVL.

This clone was observed once. V gene TRBV11-1 combines with J gene TRBJ2-7, with D possibly matching TRBD1 (5 bases). CDR1 is SGHAT and CDR2 is FQDESV in the germline V gene (reference sequence). CDR3 length equals 13 residues. Trimming cost V 3 bases and J 7 bases, with 13 bases left between them. DNA of the CDR3: TGTGCCAGCAGCTTGGGTTCTAACAGGGAGCAGTACTTC. The encoded protein is CASSLGSNREQYF.

The chain joins TRBV2 to TRBJ1-2, with D possibly TRBD1 on 6 matching bases. The V gene lost 6 bases and the J gene lost 6 bases, with 20 bases spanning the gap. The CDR3 has 15 amino acids. The germline CDR1 and CDR2 sequences are SNHLY and FYNNEI. The CDR3: CASRLRGTSRNGYTF. For the CDR3, the DNA is TGTGCCAGCAGACTGAGGGGGACAAGTCGGAATGGCTACACCTTC.

The chain couples TRBV10-3 to TRBJ1-2; D is perhaps TRBD1 (6 bases). This CDR3 contains 15 residues. Germline lookup yields CDR1 ENHRY and CDR2 SYGVKD. Trimming took 3 bases from V and 4 from J, leaving 15 bases between them. The CDR3: CAISEEDRLLYGYTF. The CDR3 DNA follows: TGTGCCATCAGTGAAGAGGACAGACTACTCTATGGCTACACCTTC.

The chain couples TRBV18 to TRBJ2-4; 12 bases are shared with TRBD2. CDR3 length: 16 residues. The V gene end was trimmed by 6 bases and the J gene end by 3 bases; junction bases not matched to a gene: 6. Germline CDR1 is KGHSH and CDR2 is LQKENI. The CDR3 DNA reads TGTGCCAGCTCGTGGACTAGCGGGGCGGACAAAAACATTCAGTACTTC. Translation gives CASSWTSGADKNIQYF.

The rearrangement links TRBV28 to TRBJ1-5; the D gene is possibly TRBD1 (5 bases). CDR1 and CDR2 from the germline V gene are MDHEN and SYDVKM. V lost 2 bases to trimming and J lost 10 bases, with 12 bases between them. The CDR3 totals 13 residues. The CDR3 nucleotides read TGTGCCAGCAGTTTAATAGGGGCTAAACCCCAGCATTTT. This gives the protein CASSLIGAKPQHF. The full variable domain, completed using reference TRBV28 and TRBJ1-5, is DVKVTQSSRYLVKRTGEKVFLECVQDMDHENMFWYRQDPGLGLRLIYFSYDVKMKEKGDIPEGYSVSREKKERFSLILESASTNQTSMYLCASSLIGAKPQHFGDGTRLSIL.

The J gene is TRBJ2-2, the V gene TRBV5-1, with 7 bases that match TRBD2. Germline V CDR1 and CDR2: SGHRS, YFSETQ. The ends lost 2 bases at V and 1 base at J; junction bases unmatched: 5. The CDR3 has 16 amino acids. DNA for the CDR3: TGCGCCAGCAGCTTATTAGCGGGCGGGAACACCGGGGAGCTGTTTTTT. As protein: CASSLLAGGNTGELFF.

This clone has only a few counts. The J gene is TRBJ2-1, the V gene TRBV27; D unclear. The V gene lost 0 bases and the J gene lost 10 bases, with 10 bases spanning the gap. The CDR3 extends over 13 amino acids. Germline values: CDR1 MNHEY, CDR2 SMNVEV (reference sequence). The DNA of the CDR3 is TGTGCCAGCAGTTTATCCATGCCCCTAGAGCAGTTCTTC. Protein sequence: CASSLSMPLEQFF.

The chain carries TRBV5-1 and TRBJ2-3; TRBD1 matches at 7 bases. V lost 6 bases and J lost 7; bases outside the gene matches: 11. Per germline, CDR1 SGHRS and CDR2 YFSETQ. There are 14 residues in the CDR3. The CDR3, as DNA: TGCGCCAGCACGACCGGGACAGACAGAAATACGCAGTATTTT. It specifies CASTTGTDRNTQYF. Using reference TRBV5-1 and TRBJ2-3 for the parts outside the CDR3, the full variable domain is KAGVTQTPRYLIKTRGQQVTLSCSPISGHRSVSWYQQTPGQGLQFLFEYFSETQRNKGNFPGRFSGRQFSNSRSEMNVSTLELGDSALYLCASTTGTDRNTQYFGPGTRLTVL.

This clone has only a few counts. The DNA for the CDR3 is TGTGCCAGCAGTTCCTGGACAGGGGTAAACTACGAGCAGTACTTC. This gives the protein CASSSWTGVNYEQYF. The V call is TRBV27, the J call TRBJ2-7; 9 bases are shared with TRBD1. This CDR3 is built from 15 residues. The V and J ends lost 4 bases and 3 bases, in that order; junction bases with no gene match: 7. The germline V gene has CDR1 MNHEY and CDR2 SMNVEV (reference sequence).

J is TRBJ2-7 and V is TRBV9, with a weak D call TRBD2 (5 bases). Germline V gene data show CDR1 as SGDLS and CDR2 as YYNGEE. Trimming took 0 bases from V and 3 from J, leaving 13 bases between them. This CDR3 contains 15 residues. Here the CDR3 DNA reads TGTGCCAGCAGCGTAGCTACCGACGGAGGCTACGAGCAGTACTTC. Translating it yields CASSVATDGGYEQYF.

This rearrangement joins TRBV30 to TRBJ2-7; 9 positions match TRBD1. CDR1 and CDR2 (germline): GTSNPN, SVGIG (reference sequence). CDR3 length: 12 amino acids. After removal of 5 bases from V and 3 bases from J, the junction contained 2 bases not matched to a gene. The CDR3 spells CAWDRGNYEQYF. CDR3 nucleotides: TGTGCCTGGGACAGGGGGAACTACGAGCAGTACTTC.

This CDR3 reads CASSQGPSGIVETQYF. CDR3 sequence (DNA): TGTGCCAGCAGCCAAGGTCCTAGCGGGATTGTGGAGACCCAGTACTTC. This sequence joins TRBV14 and TRBJ2-5; 9 bases align to TRBD2. The CDR3 loop spans 16 amino acids. V dropped 1 base and J dropped 5; count of bases not matched to a gene: 8. Germline values: CDR1 SGHDN, CDR2 FVKESK. The variable domain in full, completed from reference TRBV14 and TRBJ2-5, reads EAGVTQFPSHSVIEKGQTVTLRCDPISGHDNLYWYRRVMGKEIKFLLHFVKESKQDESGMPNNRFLAERTGGTYSTLKVQPAELEDSGVYFCASSQGPSGIVETQYFGPGTRLLVL.

CDR3 region: CASSETSGGRVTNEQFF. Written as DNA, the CDR3 is TGTGCCAGCAGTGAAACTAGCGGGGGGCGCGTTACTAATGAGCAGTTCTTC. The chain employs TRBV6-1 and TRBJ2-1, with 12 positions matching TRBD2. The CDR3 is 17 amino acids. J was trimmed by 7 bases and V by 2 bases; bases with no gene match: 9. The germline V gene has CDR1 MNHNS and CDR2 SASEGT.

The chain has TRBV5-4 and TRBJ2-7, with D perhaps matching TRBD1 (5 bases). The germline CDR1 and CDR2 sequences are SGHNT and YYREEE (reference sequence). CDR3 length: 15 residues. Trimming left V 4 bases short and J 0 bases short, with 14 bases between. CDR3 amino acids: CASSKGGADSYEQYF. CDR3 nucleotides: TGTGCCAGCAGCAAGGGTGGGGCAGACTCCTACGAGCAGTACTTC.